This record looks at one T cell receptor (beta chain) sequence and its context. At the DNA level, this CDR3 is encoded by other sequences in the same sample as well. The donors, all of them Caucasian adults, lived in Nashville, Tennessee. Per the authors' pipeline: Junction-only immunoSEQ data arrived without quality scores, meaning filtering differed. The repertoire was sequenced with immunoSEQ multiplex PCR; TCRdb's copy has only in-frame clones and lacks some. Clonal size and the V and J genes are those of that table, whereas D and trimming came from the DNA. The sample lists 2 million to 3 million clones; 93% were seen once. Germline CDR1 and CDR2: MDHEN and SYDVKM. The CDR3 has 14 residues. Trimming shortened V by 4 bases and J by 0 bases, and 9 bases separated the two germline ends. The data stem from a study of shared clonotypes between healthy human individuals. Across the whole study: The study used three CD4 naive, three CD4 memory, two CD8 naive and one CD8 memory plate per donor.

The sequence derives from a man aged 18 to 29 in good health. Some clones in this sample may be carry-over from other donors' samples. Sequencing was performed on naive CD4+ T cells from PBMCs. Subset described: CD45RA+ positively selected. The chain couples TRBV28 to TRBJ1-1; the D gene is possibly TRBD1 (6 bases). The CDR3: CASSSGQLNTEAFF. CDR3 coding DNA: TGTGCCAGCAGTTCAGGACAGCTGAACACTGAAGCTTTCTTT.